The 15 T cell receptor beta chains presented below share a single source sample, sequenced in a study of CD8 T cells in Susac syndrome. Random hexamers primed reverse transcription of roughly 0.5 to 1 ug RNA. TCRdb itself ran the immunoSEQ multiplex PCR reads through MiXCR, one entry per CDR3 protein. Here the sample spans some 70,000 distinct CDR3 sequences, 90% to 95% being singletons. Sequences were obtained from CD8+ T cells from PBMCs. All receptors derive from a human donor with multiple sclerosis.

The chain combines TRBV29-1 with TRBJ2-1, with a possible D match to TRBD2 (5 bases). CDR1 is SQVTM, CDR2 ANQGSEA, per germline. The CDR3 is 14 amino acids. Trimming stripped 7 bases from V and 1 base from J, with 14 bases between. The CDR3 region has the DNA TGCAGCGGGCTGGGAGTAGCGTCCTACAATGAGCAGTTCTTC. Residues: CSGLGVASYNEQFF.

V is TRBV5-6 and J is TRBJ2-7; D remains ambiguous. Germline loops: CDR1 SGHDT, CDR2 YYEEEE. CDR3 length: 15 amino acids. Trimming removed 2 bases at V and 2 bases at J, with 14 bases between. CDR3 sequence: CASSFGLENPYEQYF. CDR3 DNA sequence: TGTGCCAGCAGCTTCGGTCTGGAGAACCCCTACGAGCAGTACTTC. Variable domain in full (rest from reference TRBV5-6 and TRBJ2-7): DAGVTQSPTHLIKTRGQQVTLRCSPKSGHDTVSWYQQALGQGPQFIFQYYEEEERQRGNFPDRFSGHQFPNYSSELNVNALLLGDSALYLCASSFGLENPYEQYFGPGTRLTVT.

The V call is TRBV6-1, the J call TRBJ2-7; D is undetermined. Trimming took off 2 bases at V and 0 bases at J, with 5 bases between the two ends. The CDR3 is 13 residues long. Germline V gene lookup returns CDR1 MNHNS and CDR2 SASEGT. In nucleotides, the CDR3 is TGTGCCAGCAGTGAAATTTCCTCCTACGAGCAGTACTTC. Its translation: CASSEISSYEQYF.

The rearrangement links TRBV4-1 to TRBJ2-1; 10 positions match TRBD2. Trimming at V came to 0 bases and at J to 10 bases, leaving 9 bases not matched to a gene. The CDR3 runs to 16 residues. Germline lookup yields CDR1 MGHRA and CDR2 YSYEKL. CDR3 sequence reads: CASSQDQLAGDLEQFF. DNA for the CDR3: TGCGCCAGCAGCCAAGATCAGCTAGCGGGAGATTTGGAGCAGTTCTTC.

CDR3 in amino acids: CSAAHPEFNEQFF. The CDR3 nucleotides read TGCAGTGCTGCGCACCCGGAATTCAATGAGCAGTTCTTC. J is TRBJ2-1 and V is TRBV20-1, with D unresolved. The CDR3 extends over 13 amino acids. Trimming removed 5 bases at V and 6 bases at J, with 14 bases between. The germline V gene has CDR1 DFQATT and CDR2 SNEGSKA (reference sequence).

CDR3 sequence reads: CASSLVLQNEQFF. As DNA, the CDR3 is TGTGCCAGCAGCTTGGTCCTCCAGAATGAGCAGTTCTTC. The V call is TRBV5-4, the J call TRBJ2-1; no firm D call. The V end was cut by 0 bases, the J end by 7 bases, with 8 bases between. Germline V CDR1 and CDR2: SGHNT, YYREEE (reference sequence). The CDR3 has 13 residues.

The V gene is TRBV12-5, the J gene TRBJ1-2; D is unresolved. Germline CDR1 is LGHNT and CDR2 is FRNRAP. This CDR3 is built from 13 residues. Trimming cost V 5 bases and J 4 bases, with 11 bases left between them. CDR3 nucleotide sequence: TGTGCTAGTGGTGATTATGTTGGCTATGGCTACACCTTC. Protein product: CASGDYVGYGYTF. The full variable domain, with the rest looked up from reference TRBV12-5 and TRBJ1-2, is DARVTQTPRHKVTEMGQEVTMRCQPILGHNTVFWYRQTMMQGLELLAYFRNRAPLDDSGMPKDRFSAEMPDATLATLKIQPSEPRDSAVYFCASGDYVGYGYTFGSGTRLTVV.

The CDR3 reads CASSDRVEQYF. The CDR3 DNA reads as TGTGCCAGCTCGGACAGGGTTGAGCAGTACTTC. The gene calls are TRBV6-5 and TRBJ2-7; 8 bases are a match to TRBD1. This CDR3 region has 11 residues. Losses at the gene ends were 8 bases for V and 7 bases for J; bases not matched to a gene: 4. CDR1 and CDR2 (germline): MNHEY, SVGAGI.

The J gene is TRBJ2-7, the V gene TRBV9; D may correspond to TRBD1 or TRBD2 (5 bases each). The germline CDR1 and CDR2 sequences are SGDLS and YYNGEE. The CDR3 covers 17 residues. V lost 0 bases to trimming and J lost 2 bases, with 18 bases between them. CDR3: CASSVAPTGTGTYEQYF. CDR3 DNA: TGTGCCAGCAGCGTAGCTCCAACCGGGACGGGAACCTACGAGCAGTACTTC.

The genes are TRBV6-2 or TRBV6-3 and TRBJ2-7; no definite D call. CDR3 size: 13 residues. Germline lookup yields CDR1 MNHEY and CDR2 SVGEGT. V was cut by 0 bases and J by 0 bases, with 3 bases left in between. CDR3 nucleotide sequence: TGTGCCAGCAGTTACTCCAGCTCCTACGAGCAGTACTTC. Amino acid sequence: CASSYSSSYEQYF.

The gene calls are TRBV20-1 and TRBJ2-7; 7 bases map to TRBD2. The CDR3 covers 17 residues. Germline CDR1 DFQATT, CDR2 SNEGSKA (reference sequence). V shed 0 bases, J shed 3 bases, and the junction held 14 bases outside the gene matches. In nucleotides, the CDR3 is TGCAGTGCTAGAGATCAATGGGGGGGGTCAGTGCTCTACGAGCAGTACTTC. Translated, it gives CSARDQWGGSVLYEQYF.

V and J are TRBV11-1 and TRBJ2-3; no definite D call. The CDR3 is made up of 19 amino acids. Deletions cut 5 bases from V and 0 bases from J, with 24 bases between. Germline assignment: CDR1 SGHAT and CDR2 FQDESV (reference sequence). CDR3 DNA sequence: TGTGCCAGCAGCCCCGGTGGTGGTTACGGAGACCCTAGCACAGATACGCAGTATTTT. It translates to CASSPGGGYGDPSTDTQYF.

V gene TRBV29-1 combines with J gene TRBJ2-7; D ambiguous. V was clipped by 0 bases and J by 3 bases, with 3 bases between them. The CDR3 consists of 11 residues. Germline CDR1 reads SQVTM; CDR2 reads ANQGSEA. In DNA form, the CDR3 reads TGCAGCGTTGAAGAACTCTACGAGCAGTACTTC. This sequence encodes CSVEELYEQYF.

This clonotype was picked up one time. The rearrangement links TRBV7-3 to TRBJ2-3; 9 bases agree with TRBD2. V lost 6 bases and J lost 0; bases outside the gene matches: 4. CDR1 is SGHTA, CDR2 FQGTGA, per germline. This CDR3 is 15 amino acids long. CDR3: CASRPGTSSTDTQYF. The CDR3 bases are TGTGCCAGCAGGCCCGGGACTAGCAGCACAGATACGCAGTATTTT.

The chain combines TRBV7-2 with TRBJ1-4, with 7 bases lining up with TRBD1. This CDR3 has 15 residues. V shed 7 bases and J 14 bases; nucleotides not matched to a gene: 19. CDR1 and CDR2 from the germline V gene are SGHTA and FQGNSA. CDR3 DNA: TGTGCCAGCAAGCTTAACACCGGGACAGCGACCCACCTGTTTTTT. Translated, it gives CASKLNTGTATHLFF.